Detailed here is one T cell receptor beta chain. What it binds is not known. This specimen belongs to a study of blood T cells in healthy people across ages. Overall study results and limits: Estimates of total diversity, which came from one million sequenced T cells, were considered to be underestimates.

With 6 bases removed from V and 8 bases from J, the gap between germline ends came to 8 bases. Germline values: CDR1 SNHLY, CDR2 FYNNEI. This CDR3 region has 11 residues. A sample-barcoded 5' primer and a J-beta primer mix were used in a second PCR of about 6 to 12 cycles. TCRdb fed the 5' RACE reads into MiXCR, producing one record per CDR3 protein. The sample consists of about 640,000 distinct CDR3 sequences, about 54% of them appearing once. The receptor was derived from a man between 60 and 75 years old in good health. Sequencing input: blood. The chain joins TRBV2 to TRBJ2-1; D is unclear. The CDR3 sequence is CASRNYDEQFF. In DNA, the CDR3 is TGTGCCAGCAGAAATTACGATGAGCAGTTCTTC. Combining the CDR3 with reference TRBV2 and TRBJ2-1 gives the whole variable domain EPEVTQTPSHQVTQMGQEVILRCVPISNHLYFYWYRQILGQKVEFLVSFYNNEISEKSEIFDDQFSVERPDGSNFTLKIRSTKLEDSAMYFCASRNYDEQFFGPGTRLTVL.